This record looks at one TCR beta chain sequence and its context. Antigen: not known. Healthy donors had no documented immune events, such as infections, while sampled. Only in-frame clones appear in the TCRdb table, and some are missing; sequencing was by immunoSEQ multiplex PCR. The repertoire holds roughly 75,000 clones, with almost 90% as singletons. The record originates from a study of identifying expanded T cells in peripheral blood. Germline V lookup: CDR1 LGHNA, CDR2 YSLEER. V lost 0 bases and J lost 8; bases outside the gene matches: 9. This CDR3 is built from 16 residues. Study observations and caveats: Over two and four weeks, about 15 and 18 clones changed, versus around 1.2 between replicates. Clone count variance between roughly 2-week samples rose with total template count.

Sequences were obtained from blood. This chain uses TRBV4-3 with TRBJ2-2; 7 nucleotides align to TRBD2. The clonotype originates from a person aged 18-69 years in good health. Here the CDR3 reads CASSQDSAGEFGELFF. The CDR3 DNA is TGCGCCAGCAGCCAAGATTCGGCGGGGGAGTTTGGGGAGCTGTTTTTT.